The sequence of this TCR beta chain was determined in a study of T cell repertoires in cytomegalovirus infection. A word on this clonotype: Its antigen is unidentified.

This CDR3 is 12 amino acids long. The ends were cut back, 4 bases at V and 5 bases at J, with 12 bases in the middle. CDR1 is DFQATT, CDR2 SNEGSKA, per germline (reference sequence). Broader study findings: The study found HLA-C-restricted CMV-specific TCR beta clonotypes dominating the ex vivo response.

One entry per CDR3 protein, called by TCRdb with MiXCR from the reads. The sample carries about 100,000 distinct CDR3 sequences, about 15% recorded once. The TCR originated in a human donor in good health (CMV status not recorded). Some clones in this sample may be carry-over from other donors' samples. The material sequenced was PBMCs. J is TRBJ2-7 and V is TRBV20-1; D is perhaps TRBD1 or TRBD2 (6 bases each). CDR3 nucleotide sequence: TGCAGTGCTAAGGGGGGTCTGAACGAGCAGTACTTC. It specifies CSAKGGLNEQYF.